This passage covers 15 T cell receptor beta chains from one sample sequenced in a study of blood T cell repertoires in COVID-19. This table comes from immunoSEQ multiplex PCR, and its TCRdb copy is limited to in-frame clones, with some not included. Among roughly 120,000 clones listed, about 91% were seen once. Sequences were obtained from peripheral blood. Every receptor here comes from a woman in her 50s with active or convalescent COVID-19.

This sequence joins TRBV10-3 and TRBJ1-1, with 7 bases aligning to TRBD1. Germline V gene lookup returns CDR1 ENHRY and CDR2 SYGVKD. With V trimmed by 10 bases and J by 0 bases, 5 bases remained unmatched. The CDR3 has 13 residues. The CDR3 sequence is CATRDSLNTEAFF. CDR3 in DNA: TGTGCCACCCGGGACAGCTTGAACACTGAAGCTTTCTTT.

DNA for the CDR3: TGTGCCAGCAGCCAAGTCAGGGGGGTTGGCTACACCTTC. This translates into CASSQVRGVGYTF. The chain uses TRBV3-1 (or the pseudogene TRBV3-2) and TRBJ1-2, with 7 bases that match TRBD1. The length of the CDR3 is 13 residues. J lost 7 bases, V lost 1 base, and 3 bases had no gene match. Per the germline V gene, CDR1 is LGHDT and CDR2 is YNNKEL (reference sequence).

The J gene is TRBJ1-2, the V gene TRBV21-1; the listed D gene, TRBD1, was not tested against the DNA. TRBV21-1 is shown as a pseudogene. This CDR3 is built from 17 residues. DNA of the CDR3: TGTGCCAGCAGCAAAGATGGGAACAGGGGAGCTAACTATGGCTACACCTTC. This translates into CASSKDGNRGANYGYTF.

This clone was seen just once. This chain's CDR3 is CASSPQTGRTNTEAFF. The CDR3 coding sequence is TGTGCCAGCAGTCCCCAAACAGGGAGAACGAACACTGAAGCTTTCTTT. The chain has TRBV28 and TRBJ1-1; D perhaps matches TRBD1 (6 bases). This CDR3 is built from 16 residues. Germline V gene sequence: CDR1 MDHEN, CDR2 SYDVKM. V was trimmed by 5 bases and J by 1 base, leaving 17 bases between them.

The chain employs TRBV19 and TRBJ1-1, with 7 bases matching TRBD1. The CDR3 is 13 residues long. Per germline, CDR1 LNHDA and CDR2 SQIVND (reference sequence). Trimming removed 7 bases from V and 3 bases from J; junction bases left unmatched: 5. The DNA for the CDR3 is TGTGCCAGTAAAACAGGGGCCCACACTGAAGCTTTCTTT. Translating it yields CASKTGAHTEAFF.

CDR3 in amino acids: CATSDGGEGRQSNHNEQFF. CDR3 nucleotide sequence: TGTGCCACCAGTGATGGGGGCGAGGGACGACAATCCAATCACAATGAGCAGTTCTTC. The chain uses TRBV24-1 and TRBJ2-1; D may be TRBD1 (6 bases). Germline V gene lookup returns CDR1 KGHDR and CDR2 SFDVKD. This CDR3 comprises 19 residues. V was shortened by 3 bases and J by 5 bases, with 25 bases between the two germline ends.

The chain combines TRBV5-4 with TRBJ1-1; D possibly corresponds to TRBD1 (6 bases). CDR1 and CDR2 from the germline V gene are SGHNT and YYREEE (reference sequence). The length of the CDR3 is 15 residues. The V and J ends lost 2 bases and 4 bases respectively, with 15 bases between them. This chain's CDR3 is CASSFWTRGGTEAFF. The CDR3 nucleotides read TGTGCCAGCAGCTTTTGGACGAGAGGGGGCACTGAAGCTTTCTTT.

The chain combines TRBV11-1 with TRBJ2-2; TRBD2 matches 10 bases. In germline, CDR1 is SGHAT, CDR2 FQDESV (reference sequence). The V and J ends lost 4 bases and 7 bases, in that order; junction bases with no gene match: 6. This CDR3 has 15 amino acids. CDR3: CASSSSGRWDGELFF. The CDR3 DNA reads TGTGCCAGCAGCTCTAGCGGGAGATGGGACGGGGAGCTGTTTTTT.

The V and J genes are TRBV3-1 (or the pseudogene TRBV3-2) and TRBJ2-5; no reliable D call. Trimming cost V 6 bases and J 5 bases, with 7 bases left between them. Germline CDR1 and CDR2: LGHDT and YNNKEL (reference sequence). This CDR3 is 11 amino acids long. The CDR3 region is CASSYGETQYF. The CDR3 DNA reads as TGTGCCAGCAGTTACGGGGAGACCCAGTACTTC.

CDR3 region: CASSRTGTGEQYF. In nucleotides, the CDR3 is TGTGCCAGCAGCCGGACCGGGACAGGCGAGCAGTACTTC. The rearrangement uses TRBV12-3 or TRBV12-4 and TRBJ2-7; 8 nucleotides agree with TRBD1. This CDR3 spans 13 amino acids. Trimming cost V 6 bases and J 6 bases; bases outside gene matches: 7.

This chain joins TRBV7-2 and TRBJ2-5; a weak D match, TRBD1 (6 bases). Looked up from germline, CDR1 is SGHTA and CDR2 is FQGNSA. The germline V and J ends were trimmed by 0 bases and 1 base, with 6 bases remaining between them. The CDR3 totals 14 residues. The CDR3 sequence: CASSLAGAQETQYF. The CDR3 DNA follows: TGTGCCAGCAGCTTAGCGGGGGCCCAAGAGACCCAGTACTTC.

This rearrangement joins TRBV19 to TRBJ2-2; 7 bases agree with TRBD2. Germline CDR1 reads LNHDA; CDR2 reads SQIVND (reference sequence). J lost 0 bases, V lost 6 bases, and 7 bases had no gene match. The CDR3 spans 16 residues. CDR3 sequence reads: CASSTGLVANTGELFF. DNA for the CDR3: TGTGCCAGTAGCACAGGACTAGTCGCGAACACCGGGGAGCTGTTTTTT.

The chain links TRBV27 to TRBJ1-1; D is unclear. V was trimmed by 10 bases and J by 1 base, leaving 13 bases between them. CDR3 length: 13 amino acids. Germline CDR1 is MNHEY and CDR2 is SMNVEV (reference sequence). This chain's CDR3 is CATQWAGNTEAFF. CDR3 DNA: TGTGCCACCCAGTGGGCAGGGAACACTGAAGCTTTCTTT.

This chain links TRBV3-1 (or the pseudogene TRBV3-2) with TRBJ1-2, with a tentative D call TRBD1 (6 bases). Deletions cut 2 bases from V and 4 bases from J, with 8 bases between. The CDR3 is 13 amino acids. From germline, CDR1 is LGHDT and CDR2 YNNKEL (reference sequence). The chain's CDR3 is CASSQKDSYGYTF. The CDR3, as DNA: TGTGCCAGCAGCCAAAAGGACAGCTATGGCTACACCTTC.

The chain joins TRBV6-5 to TRBJ1-4, with D uncertain. Germline lookup yields CDR1 MNHEY and CDR2 SVGAGI. CDR3 length: 13 residues. Trimming pared 6 bases from V and 5 bases from J, leaving 10 bases between. The CDR3 region is CASRDYSNEKLFF. CDR3 coding DNA: TGTGCCAGCAGAGATTACAGCAATGAAAAACTGTTTTTT.